The clone carrying this T cell receptor (beta chain) has at least ten counts. Each CDR3 protein gets one entry after TCRdb re-called the 5' RACE reads with MiXCR. Among more than 75,000 distinct CDR3 sequences listed, about 8.4% were seen once. This entry comes from a study of T cells after yellow fever vaccination. CDR1 SNHLY and CDR2 FYNNEI come from the germline V gene. The V gene lost 3 bases and the J gene lost 4 bases, with 1 base spanning the gap. This CDR3 is built from 10 residues. This clonotype was obtained from a man between 18 and 35 years old who received the YFV17D yellow fever vaccine. This specimen consisted of CD8+ T cells not binding an NS4B(214-222) dextramer, sorted from PBMCs, obtained around 16 days after the first yellow fever vaccination. The genes are TRBV2 and TRBJ2-7; D unclear. The DNA for the CDR3 is TGTGCCAGCAGTGATTACGAGCAGTACGTC. This codes for CASSDYEQYV.